This record looks at one TCR beta chain sequence and its context. No antigen is known for it. The germline gives CDR1 MNHEY, CDR2 SMNVEV (reference sequence). This CDR3 has 15 residues. The V and J ends lost 0 bases and 5 bases respectively, with 13 bases between them. This entry comes from a study of T cell repertoires in cytomegalovirus infection. Across the whole study: Newly reported HLA-C-restricted and thoroughly characterized HLA-B-restricted CMV epitopes were employed.

One entry per CDR3 protein, called by TCRdb with MiXCR from the reads. The sample yields about 920,000 distinct CDR3 sequences, roughly a third seen once. General study findings and limits: HLA-C-restricted CMV clonotypes gave the most frequent clonotype in two of eight donors. Individuals carrying CMV plus the relevant HLA were identified by cumulative frequency of public TCR beta families.

The sequence came from a human donor in good health (CMV status not recorded). Some clones in this sample may be carry-over from other donors' samples. Sequencing used cultured CD8+ T cells from PBMCs, obtained from culture after CMV antigen stimulation. The chain carries TRBV27 and TRBJ2-5; the D gene is possibly TRBD2 (7 bases). The CDR3 nucleotides are TGTGCCAGCAGTTTATCGCGGGGGCCATTGGAGACCCAGTACTTC. Its translation is CASSLSRGPLETQYF.